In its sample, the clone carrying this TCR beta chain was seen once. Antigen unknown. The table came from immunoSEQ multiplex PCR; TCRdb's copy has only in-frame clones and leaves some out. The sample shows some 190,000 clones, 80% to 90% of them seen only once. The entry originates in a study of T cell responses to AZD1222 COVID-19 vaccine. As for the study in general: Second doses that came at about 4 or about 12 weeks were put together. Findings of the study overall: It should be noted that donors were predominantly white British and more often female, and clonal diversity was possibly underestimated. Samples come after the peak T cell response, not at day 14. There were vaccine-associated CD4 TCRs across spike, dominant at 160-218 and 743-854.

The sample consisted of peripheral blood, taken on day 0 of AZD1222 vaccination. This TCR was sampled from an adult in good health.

The CDR3 region has the DNA TGTGCCAGCAGCCCAAGACCGCGTGCGGAGACCCAGTACTTC. This sequence encodes CASSPRPRAETQYF. This rearrangement joins TRBV13 to TRBJ2-5, with unresolved D. This CDR3 has 14 residues. The V gene's germline CDR1 is PRHDT and CDR2 FYEKMQ (reference sequence). Deletions cut 5 bases from V and 5 bases from J, with 15 bases between.